A selection of T cell receptor beta chains follows, all from one sample in a study of beta chain features in type 1 diabetes. Sequencing was performed with immunoSEQ multiplex PCR; in TCRdb, only in-frame clones are kept and a portion is missing. The table records 330,000 or so clones, 20% of them present only once. Source material: naive CD4+ T cells from blood. The receptors come from a woman under 30 in good health. Each CDR3 is given with its conserved first and last residue. The D gene is left open where the match is weak. Clone size, where shown, is once, few, many, or a class for clones that have expanded.

>TRBD2|TRBV7-9|few|TRBJ2-1
TGTGCCAGCAGCTTATTAGCGGGAGGAGGTAATGAGCAGTTCTTC
CASSLLAGGGNEQFF
>.|TRBV29-1|few|TRBJ2-3
TGCAGCGTAGTACCCGGCGGGAGCACAGATACGCAGTATTTT
CSVVPGGSTDTQYF
>.|TRBV7-9|.|TRBJ2-3
TGTGCCAGCAGCCCGAGGAGGCTCCGGGGAGATACGCAGTATTTT
CASSPRRLRGDTQYF
>TRBD1|TRBV18|.|TRBJ2-5
TGTGCCAGCTCAGCCGGGACAGACCAAGAGACCCAGTACTTC
CASSAGTDQETQYF
>.|TRBV7-2|.|TRBJ2-1
TGTGCCAGCAGCAATCGGGGTAGCTCCTACAATGAGCAGTTCTTC
CASSNRGSSYNEQFF
>.|TRBV29-1|.|TRBJ2-5
TGCAGCGTTGTGGCCCAAGAGACCCAGTACTTC
CSVVAQETQYF
>.|TRBV9|.|TRBJ2-3
TGTGCCAGCAGCCCTTCTCGCACAGATACGCAGTATTTT
CASSPSRTDTQYF
>TRBD1|TRBV9|few|TRBJ2-7
TGTGCCAGCAGCTCCGGACAGGGTAAAGCCTACGAGCAGTACTTC
CASSSGQGKAYEQYF
>TRBD1|TRBV4-2|few|TRBJ1-5
TGTGCCAGCAGTCAAAGTGGACAGGGTGATCAGCCCCAGCATTTT
CASSQSGQGDQPQHF
>TRBD1|TRBV29-1|.|TRBJ1-4
TGCAGCGCACGGACAGGGACGGAGAAAAAACTGTTTTTT
CSARTGTEKKLFF
>.|TRBV7-2|few|TRBJ1-2
TGTGCCAGCAGCTTACGGGATTCGCCGGCCAACTATGGCTACACCTTC
CASSLRDSPANYGYTF
>TRBD1|TRBV30|.|TRBJ1-1
TGTGCCTGGAGGGGGGACAGGGGGCCTGGGGACACTGAAGCTTTCTTT
CAWRGDRGPGDTEAFF
>.|TRBV21-1|few|TRBJ1-5
TGTGCCAGCGCCAGGAAGTGGGGCAATCAGCCCCAGCATTTT
CASARKWGNQPQHF
>.|TRBV5-1|few|TRBJ2-3
TGCGCCAGCAGCTTCAGGAGGAGGAGCACAGATACGCAGTATTTT
CASSFRRRSTDTQYF
>.|TRBV6-1|.|TRBJ2-1
TGTGCCAGCACTCCTACAGGGTATGAGCAGTTCTTC
CASTPTGYEQFF
>.|TRBV9|.|TRBJ2-1
TGTGCCAGCAGCTTCCAGCTGGGGCACAATGAGCAGTTCTTC
CASSFQLGHNEQFF
>.|TRBV14|.|TRBJ2-7
TGTGCCAGCAGCCTCCAAGGAGGGTCCTACGAGCAGTACTTC
CASSLQGGSYEQYF
>TRBD1|TRBV19|few|TRBJ1-2
TGTGCCAGTAGTGCGAGGGACAGGGATGGCTACACCTTC
CASSARDRDGYTF
>.|TRBV15|few|TRBJ2-7
TGTGCCACCAGCAGAGAGGGAGGGGGGACCTACGAGCAGTACTTC
CATSREGGGTYEQYF
>.|TRBV6-5|few|TRBJ1-3
TGTGCCAGCAGTAGCGGCCCCTCTGGAAACACCATATATTTT
CASSSGPSGNTIYF
>TRBD1|TRBV25-1|.|TRBJ2-1
TGTGCCAGCAGTGACGCAACAGGGGGAACCTACAATGAGCAGTTCTTC
CASSDATGGTYNEQFF
>TRBD2|TRBV4-3|.|TRBJ2-4
TGCGCCAGCAGCCACGGACTAGCGGGGGGCATAGCCAAAAACATTCAGTACTTC
CASSHGLAGGIAKNIQYF
>.|TRBV5-1|.|TRBJ1-1
TGCGCCAGCAGCCCAGACGGGGGAGCCCAGGCGGAAGCTTTCTTT
CASSPDGGAQAEAFF
>TRBD1|TRBV5-1|.|TRBJ2-7
TGCGCCAGCAGCCTCCGGGACAGCTCCTACGAGCAGTACTTC
CASSLRDSSYEQYF
>TRBD2|TRBV6-6|.|TRBJ2-1
TGTGCCAGCAGTCCCGCGGGGGGACTTTACAATGAGCAGTTCTTC
CASSPAGGLYNEQFF
>TRBD1|TRBV11-2|.|TRBJ1-1
TGTGCCAGCAGCCTACAGGGGGCTGAAGCTTTCTTT
CASSLQGAEAFF
>TRBD1|TRBV5-1|once|TRBJ2-5
TGCGCCAGCGGTATGGGACAGGGTACAGAGACCCAGTACTTC
CASGMGQGTETQYF
>.|TRBV7-9|.|TRBJ2-5
TGTGCCAGCAGCCCAGGCTGGGCAGCCGAGGAGACCCAGTACTTC
CASSPGWAAEETQYF
>TRBD1|TRBV13|.|TRBJ1-4
TGTGCCAGCAGACGGACAGGGACCGAAAAACTGTTTTTT
CASRRTGTEKLFF
>TRBD1|TRBV23-1|few|TRBJ2-1
TGCGCCAGCAGAATTGCAGGGGGCGAGGAGCAGTTCTTC
CASRIAGGEEQFF
>TRBD2|TRBV6-5|few|TRBJ2-1
TGTGCCAGCAGTAGCGGGAGGGCCAATGAGCAGTTCTTC
CASSSGRANEQFF
>.|TRBV2|.|TRBJ1-1
TGTGCCAGCAGTGGATACGGTGAAGCTTTCTTT
CASSGYGEAFF
>TRBD1|TRBV7-9|.|TRBJ1-5
TGTGCCAGCAGCTTAACAGGGGGTCAGCCCCAGCATTTT
CASSLTGGQPQHF
>.|TRBV30|.|TRBJ2-6
TGTGCCTGGTACCGAGGGTTAATGGGGTCTGGGGCCAACGTCCTGACTTTC
CAWYRGLMGSGANVLTF
>TRBD2|TRBV18|.|TRBJ2-3
TGTGCCAGCTCACCATCTAGCGGGGGCCCAGATACGCAGTATTTT
CASSPSSGGPDTQYF
>.|TRBV19|.|TRBJ1-2
TGTGCCAGTAGTAAAGAGGCCGGCGGGAACGGCTACACCTTC
CASSKEAGGNGYTF
>TRBD1|TRBV2|.|TRBJ1-1
TGTGCCAGCAAGTCGGGACAGCCGAACACTGAAGCTTTCTTT
CASKSGQPNTEAFF
>.|TRBV5-1|few|TRBJ2-1
TGCGCCAGCAGCTCCCCGAGTGAGGAGCAGTTCTTC
CASSSPSEEQFF
>.|TRBV30|.|TRBJ1-1
TGTGCCTGGGGTAGAACGTCGGGTGAAGCTTTCTTT
CAWGRTSGEAFF
>.|TRBV18|few|TRBJ2-2
TGTGCCAGCTCGAAGGAACAGGTAGCGAACACCGGGGAGCTGTTTTTT
CASSKEQVANTGELFF
>.|TRBV7-2|.|TRBJ2-7
TGTGCCAGCAGCGTTGGGGCCCTTTCCTACGAGCAGTACTTC
CASSVGALSYEQYF
>TRBD2|TRBV2|.|TRBJ2-7
TGTGCCAGCAGTGAGCAAGCTAGCGGTGGTGTATACTTC
CASSEQASGGVYF
>TRBD1|TRBV5-4|.|TRBJ1-4
TGTGCCAGCAGCCTCAGGGACAGAGAAAAACTGTTTTTT
CASSLRDREKLFF